The clone carrying this TCR beta chain was seen only once. Its specificity is unknown. This sample was included in a study of follicular helper T cells after annual influenza vaccination. Study-level background: Across the 2013-2014, 2014-2015 and 2015-2016 vaccination seasons, some subjects were resampled. Study outcomes and limitations: Change in circulating plasmablasts correlated with ICOS+CD38+ cTfh clonality change.

This CDR3 contains 13 residues. Germline V gene lookup returns CDR1 MDHEN and CDR2 SYDVKM. Trimming cost V 5 bases and J 5 bases; bases outside gene matches: 4. Sequencing was performed with immunoSEQ multiplex PCR; in TCRdb, only in-frame clones are kept and a portion is missing. The sample shows roughly 4,900 clones, 65% to 85% of them seen only once. Specified time point: 2015-2016 season, 7 days after influenza vaccination. Blood volume per time point ranged from about 35 to 100 mL. The rearrangement joins TRBV28 to TRBJ1-2; the match to TRBD1 covers 8 bases. Specimen: CXCR5+ CD38- circulating T follicular helper cells from blood, collected 7 days after influenza vaccination. Noted subset: circulating Tfh, non-naive CD4+CXCR5+PD-1+ (ICOS+CD38+ or ICOS-CD38-). This sequence was found in an adult who received the influenza vaccine. The CDR3 DNA follows: TGTGCCAGCAGTGCCACAGGGGGTTATGGCTACACCTTC. As protein: CASSATGGYGYTF.